This TCR beta chain originates from a study of cytomegalovirus exposure and HLA in healthy donors. At the level of the study: Within the Caucasian-associated ancestry cluster were roughly 81% of the roughly 400 genotyped donors. Findings of the study overall: A later analysis showed TCR association rates differing by HLA locus, peaking at DRB1 and lowest at HLA-C. The CMV antigen specificity of three CMV-associated chains was confirmed through in vitro analysis.

On this clone itself: No antigen is known for it.

The CDR3 is made up of 15 amino acids. Trimming cost V 0 bases and J 3 bases, with 12 bases left between them. Germline-derived CDR1 and CDR2 are SGHTA and FQGNSA. It was with 60 Vbeta and 13 Jbeta primers that the PCR ran. Data came from immunoSEQ multiplex PCR; TCRdb stores just in-frame clones and leaves some out. The repertoire includes under 200,000 clones, over 70% of them detected once, and around 1.3% sits in the top ten. The receptor comes from a young woman in good health and CMV-seronegative. The chain combines TRBV7-2 with TRBJ2-7; a possible D gene is TRBD2 (6 bases). The sample was PBMCs. The CDR3 DNA follows: TGTGCCAGCAGCTTAGCCGGGCAGGGAGGCTACGAGCAGTACTTC. Its protein is CASSLAGQGGYEQYF.